The clone carrying this T cell receptor (beta chain) was seen a few times. The sample originates from a study of blood T cell repertoires in COVID-19. The wider study: Material from acute and convalescent COVID-19 was sourced from the United States, Italy and Spain. T cells, B-cell-depleted T cells, or PBMCs provided the cDNA or gDNA that served as material.

In the authors' workflow: Counts of nucleated cells, estimated from reference gene primer amplification, were obtained. Generated by immunoSEQ multiplex PCR, the TCRdb table keeps only in-frame clones and is missing some. Clone size and V and J calls were adopted from that table, with D and trimming inferred from the DNA. The top ten clones hold under 15% of a sample with about 200,000 clones, 84% of them seen once. The CDR3 has 15 amino acids. V was shortened by 0 bases and J by 2 bases, with 11 bases between the two germline ends. Germline V gene lookup returns CDR1 MNHNS and CDR2 SASEGT. Sequencing was done on a sample of peripheral blood. The chain joins TRBV6-1 to TRBJ2-7; D gene unclear. The sequence was obtained from a human donor in a cohort sampled during active COVID-19. The DNA of the CDR3 is TGTGCCAGCAGTGAAGCTACCAGGATAGCCTACGAGCAGTACTTC. This gives the protein CASSEATRIAYEQYF.